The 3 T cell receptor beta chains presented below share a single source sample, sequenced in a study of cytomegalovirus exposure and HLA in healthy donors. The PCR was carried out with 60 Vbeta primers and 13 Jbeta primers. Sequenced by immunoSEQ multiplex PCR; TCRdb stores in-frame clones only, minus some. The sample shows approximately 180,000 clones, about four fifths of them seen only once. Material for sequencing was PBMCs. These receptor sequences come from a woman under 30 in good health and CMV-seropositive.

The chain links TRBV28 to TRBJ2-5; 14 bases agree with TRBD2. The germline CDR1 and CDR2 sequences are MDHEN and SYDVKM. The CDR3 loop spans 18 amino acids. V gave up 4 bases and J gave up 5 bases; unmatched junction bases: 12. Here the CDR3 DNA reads TGTGCCAGCAGTTCCCCCTCGACTAGCGGGGGGGCCGGGGAGACCCAGTACTTC. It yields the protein CASSSPSTSGGAGETQYF.

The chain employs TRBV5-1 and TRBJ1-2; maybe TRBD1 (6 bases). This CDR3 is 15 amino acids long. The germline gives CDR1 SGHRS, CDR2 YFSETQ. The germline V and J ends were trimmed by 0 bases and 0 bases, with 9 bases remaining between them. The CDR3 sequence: CASSLAQGTNYGYTF. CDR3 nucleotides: TGCGCCAGCAGCTTGGCCCAGGGGACTAACTATGGCTACACCTTC. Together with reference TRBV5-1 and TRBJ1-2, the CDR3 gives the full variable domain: KAGVTQTPRYLIKTRGQQVTLSCSPISGHRSVSWYQQTPGQGLQFLFEYFSETQRNKGNFPGRFSGRQFSNSRSEMNVSTLELGDSALYLCASSLAQGTNYGYTFGSGTRLTVV.

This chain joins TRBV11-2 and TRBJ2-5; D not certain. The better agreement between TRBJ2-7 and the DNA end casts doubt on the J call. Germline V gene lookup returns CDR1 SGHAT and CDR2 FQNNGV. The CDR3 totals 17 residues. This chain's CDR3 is CASSPAQLEIKNYEQYF. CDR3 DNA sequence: TGTGCCAGCAGCCCAGCCCAACTGGAGATAAAGAACTACGAGCAGTACTTC.